The 10 T cell receptor beta chains below all came from one sample that was sequenced in a study of identical twins. From the 5' RACE reads, TCRdb called clonotypes with MiXCR, one entry per CDR3 protein. Seen here are about 810,000 distinct CDR3 sequences, over 9% observed once, and the top ten hold about 1.6%. In addition, the sample was reused for a study of yellow fever vaccine responses in identical twins.

The sequencing input was PBMCs. Every receptor here comes from a woman aged 18 to 35 in good health.

The gene calls are TRBV19 and TRBJ2-6; a possible D gene is TRBD1 (6 bases). Germline V gene data show CDR1 as LNHDA and CDR2 as SQIVND (reference sequence). Trimming left V 9 bases short and J 4 bases short, with 10 bases between. The length of the CDR3 is 13 residues. CDR3 sequence: CASRTVGANVLTF. The CDR3 nucleotides read TGTGCCAGCCGGACAGTCGGGGCCAACGTCCTGACTTTC.

The table lists this clonotype with a few counts. The V call is TRBV20-1, the J call TRBJ2-1; 13 bases agree with TRBD2. The germline CDR1 and CDR2 sequences are DFQATT and SNEGSKA (reference sequence). The CDR3 covers 15 residues. The V segment lost 2 bases and the J segment 4 bases; nucleotides outside the gene matches: 2. CDR3 in DNA: TGCAGTGCTAGAACTAGCGGGGGGGTTTACAATGAGCAGTTCTTC. Translation: CSARTSGGVYNEQFF.

The chain carries TRBV12-3 or TRBV12-4 and TRBJ1-2; tentatively, D is TRBD1 (5 bases). Trimming took 3 bases from V and 0 from J, leaving 8 bases between them. The CDR3 has 14 residues. CDR3 protein: CASSFRGTNYGYTF. For the CDR3, the DNA is TGTGCCAGCAGTTTTAGGGGCACTAACTATGGCTACACCTTC.

This clonotype occurred many times. The J gene is TRBJ2-5, the V gene TRBV12-3 or TRBV12-4; D is unresolved. The V and J ends lost 3 bases and 2 bases respectively, with 10 bases between them. The CDR3 runs 14 residues. For the CDR3, the DNA is TGTGCCAGCAGTTTTATCTCAGGTCAAGAGACCCAGTACTTC. Translated, it gives CASSFISGQETQYF.

Ten or more counts support this clonotype. The V gene is TRBV5-1, the J gene TRBJ2-1; D not resolved. Between the trimmed V and J ends, which lost 0 bases and 14 bases, there was a span of 21 bases. This CDR3 has 15 residues. CDR1 and CDR2 from the germline V gene are SGHRS and YFSETQ. The CDR3 bases are TGCGCCAGCAGCTTGGAATCTCCTCCGAGGTTTCCTGAGTTCTTC. This codes for CASSLESPPRFPEFF.

This clonotype was seen a handful of times. This chain joins TRBV9 and TRBJ2-2; weak D call: TRBD2 (6 bases). The CDR3 totals 18 residues. CDR1 is SGDLS, CDR2 YYNGEE, per germline. Trimming removed 1 base from V and 5 bases from J, with 21 bases in between. The CDR3 region is CASSVSRDFRPSTGELFF. In DNA form, the CDR3 reads TGTGCCAGCAGCGTATCACGGGACTTTAGACCCTCGACCGGGGAGCTGTTTTTT.

The chain is built from TRBV7-2 and TRBJ2-1; TRBD2 is a possible D gene (6 bases). CDR1 and CDR2 from the germline V gene are SGHTA and FQGNSA. The CDR3 loop spans 15 amino acids. Trimming removed 1 base from V and 10 bases from J, with 17 bases in between. The CDR3 protein is CASSLGGFGGKEQFF. The CDR3 DNA sequence: TGTGCCAGCAGCTTAGGTGGCTTTGGGGGGAAGGAGCAGTTCTTC.

The chain employs TRBV11-2 and TRBJ2-1, with 8 bases fitting TRBD1. This CDR3 is built from 15 residues. V was clipped by 1 base and J by 6 bases; unmatched bases: 5. CDR1 is SGHAT and CDR2 is FQNNGV in the germline V gene. The CDR3 here is CASSLGTGHGNEQFF. Written as DNA, the CDR3 is TGTGCCAGCAGCTTAGGGACAGGGCACGGCAATGAGCAGTTCTTC.

The chain's CDR3 is CSARGGRGYNEQFF. The CDR3 nucleotides are TGCAGTGCTAGGGGCGGGAGGGGGTACAATGAGCAGTTCTTC. The V and J genes are TRBV20-1 and TRBJ2-1, with 9 nucleotides matching TRBD2. Germline V CDR1 and CDR2: DFQATT, SNEGSKA (reference sequence). Trimming cost V 3 bases and J 4 bases; bases outside gene matches: 4. CDR3 length: 14 amino acids.

The rearrangement joins TRBV12-3 or TRBV12-4 to TRBJ2-6; D might be TRBD1 (6 bases). The ends were cut back, 7 bases at V and 0 bases at J, with 13 bases in the middle. There are 16 residues in the CDR3. In DNA, the CDR3 is TGTGCCAGCACCTTAGACAGGAGCTCTGGGGCCAACGTCCTGACTTTC. Residues: CASTLDRSSGANVLTF.